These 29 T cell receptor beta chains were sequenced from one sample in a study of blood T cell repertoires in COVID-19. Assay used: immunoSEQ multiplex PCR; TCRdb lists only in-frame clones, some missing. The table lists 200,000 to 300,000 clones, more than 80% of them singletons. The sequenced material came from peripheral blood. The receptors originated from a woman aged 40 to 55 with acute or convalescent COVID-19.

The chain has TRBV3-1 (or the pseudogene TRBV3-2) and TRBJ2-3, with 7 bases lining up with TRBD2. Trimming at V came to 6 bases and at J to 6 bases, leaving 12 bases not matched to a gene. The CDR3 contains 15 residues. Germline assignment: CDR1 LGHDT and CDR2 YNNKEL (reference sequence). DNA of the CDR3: TGTGCCAGCAGTCCGGGGGGTCCCCGCGCGGATACGCAGTATTTT. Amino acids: CASSPGGPRADTQYF.

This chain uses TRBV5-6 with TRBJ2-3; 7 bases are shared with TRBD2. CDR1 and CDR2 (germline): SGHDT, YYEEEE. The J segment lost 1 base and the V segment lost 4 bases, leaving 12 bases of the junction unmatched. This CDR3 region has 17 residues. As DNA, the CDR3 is TGTGCCAGCAGCACCGGGGTTGCGGGGGACCGCACAGATACGCAGTATTTT. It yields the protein CASSTGVAGDRTDTQYF.

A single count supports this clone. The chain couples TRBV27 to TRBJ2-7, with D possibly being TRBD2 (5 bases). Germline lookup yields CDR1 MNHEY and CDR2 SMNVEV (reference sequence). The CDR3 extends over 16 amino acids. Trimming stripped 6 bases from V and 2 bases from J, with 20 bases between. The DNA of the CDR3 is TGTGCCAGCAGGAATAGGTGCGGGTGGAAGGCCTACGAGCAGTACGTC. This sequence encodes CASRNRCGWKAYEQYV.

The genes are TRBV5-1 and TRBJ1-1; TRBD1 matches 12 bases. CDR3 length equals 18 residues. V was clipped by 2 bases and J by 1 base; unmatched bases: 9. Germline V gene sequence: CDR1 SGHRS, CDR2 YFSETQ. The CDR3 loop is CASSFRPGQGARNTEAFF. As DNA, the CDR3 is TGCGCCAGCAGCTTCCGGCCGGGACAGGGGGCGAGGAACACTGAAGCTTTCTTT.

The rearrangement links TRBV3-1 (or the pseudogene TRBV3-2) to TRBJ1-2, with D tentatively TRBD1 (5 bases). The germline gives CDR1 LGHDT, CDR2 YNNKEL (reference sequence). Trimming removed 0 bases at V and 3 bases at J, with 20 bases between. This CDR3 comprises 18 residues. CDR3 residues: CASSQDFPGPGRDYGYTF. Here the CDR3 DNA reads TGTGCCAGCAGCCAAGACTTCCCCGGACCCGGCAGGGACTATGGCTACACCTTC.

CDR3 residues: CASSIPGQGAREQYV. Written as DNA, the CDR3 is TGTGCCAGCAGTATTCCCGGACAGGGGGCGAGGGAGCAGTACGTC. The chain combines TRBV28 with TRBJ2-7, with 11 bases matching TRBD1. J was trimmed by 7 bases and V by 5 bases; bases with no gene match: 10. Germline loops: CDR1 MDHEN, CDR2 SYDVKM. This CDR3 has 15 amino acids.

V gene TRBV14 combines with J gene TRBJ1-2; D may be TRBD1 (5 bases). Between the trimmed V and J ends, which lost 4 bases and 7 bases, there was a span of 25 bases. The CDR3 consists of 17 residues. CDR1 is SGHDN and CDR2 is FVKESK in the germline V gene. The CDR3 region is CASSLYPSPSGPGGYTF. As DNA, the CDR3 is TGTGCCAGCAGCCTTTACCCTTCCCCTTCAGGGCCTGGTGGCTACACCTTC.

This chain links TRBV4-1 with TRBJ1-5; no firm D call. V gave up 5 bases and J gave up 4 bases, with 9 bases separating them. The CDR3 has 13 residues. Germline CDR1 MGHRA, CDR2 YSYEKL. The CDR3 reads CASSSAENQPQHF. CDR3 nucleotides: TGCGCCAGCAGCTCTGCGGAGAATCAGCCCCAGCATTTT.

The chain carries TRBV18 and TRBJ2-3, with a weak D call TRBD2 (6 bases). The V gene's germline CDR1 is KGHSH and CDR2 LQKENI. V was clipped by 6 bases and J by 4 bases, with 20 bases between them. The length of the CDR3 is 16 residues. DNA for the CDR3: TGTGCCAGCTCCTTCGGACCGGGGACTTTCGCAGATACGCAGTATTTT. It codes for CASSFGPGTFADTQYF.

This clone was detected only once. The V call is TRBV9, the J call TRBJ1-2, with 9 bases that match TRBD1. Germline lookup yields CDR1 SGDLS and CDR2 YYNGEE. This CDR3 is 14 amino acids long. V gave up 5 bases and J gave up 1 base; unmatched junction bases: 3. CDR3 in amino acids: CASRGTGLNYGYTF. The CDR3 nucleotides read TGTGCCAGCAGAGGGACAGGGCTTAACTATGGCTACACCTTC.

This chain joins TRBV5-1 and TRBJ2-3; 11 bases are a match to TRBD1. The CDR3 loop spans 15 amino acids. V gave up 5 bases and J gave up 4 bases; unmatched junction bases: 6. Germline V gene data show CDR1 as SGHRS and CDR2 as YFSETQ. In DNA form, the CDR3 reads TGCGCCAGCAGGCGGACAGGGGGCGAGGCAGATACGCAGTATTTT. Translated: CASRRTGGEADTQYF.

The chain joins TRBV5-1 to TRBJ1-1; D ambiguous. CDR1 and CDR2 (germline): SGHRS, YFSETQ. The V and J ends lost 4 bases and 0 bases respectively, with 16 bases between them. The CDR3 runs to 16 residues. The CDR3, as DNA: TGCGCCAGCAGCCCCCAACATATATCCATGAACACTGAAGCTTTCTTT. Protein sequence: CASSPQHISMNTEAFF. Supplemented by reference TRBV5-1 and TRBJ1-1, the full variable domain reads KAGVTQTPRYLIKTRGQQVTLSCSPISGHRSVSWYQQTPGQGLQFLFEYFSETQRNKGNFPGRFSGRQFSNSRSEMNVSTLELGDSALYLCASSPQHISMNTEAFFGQGTRLTVV.

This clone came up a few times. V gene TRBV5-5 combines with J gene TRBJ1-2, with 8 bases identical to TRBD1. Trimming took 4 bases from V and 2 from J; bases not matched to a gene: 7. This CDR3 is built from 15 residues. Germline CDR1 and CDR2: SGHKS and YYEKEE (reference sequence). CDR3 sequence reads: CASSPGQGGNYGYTF. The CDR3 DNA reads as TGTGCCAGCAGCCCTGGACAGGGCGGGAACTATGGCTACACCTTC.

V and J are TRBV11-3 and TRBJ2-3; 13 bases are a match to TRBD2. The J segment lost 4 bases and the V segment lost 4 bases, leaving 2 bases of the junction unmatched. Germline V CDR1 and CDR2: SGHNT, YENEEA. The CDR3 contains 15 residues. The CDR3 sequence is CASSWTSGGPDTQYF. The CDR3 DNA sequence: TGTGCCAGCAGCTGGACTAGCGGGGGACCAGATACGCAGTATTTT.

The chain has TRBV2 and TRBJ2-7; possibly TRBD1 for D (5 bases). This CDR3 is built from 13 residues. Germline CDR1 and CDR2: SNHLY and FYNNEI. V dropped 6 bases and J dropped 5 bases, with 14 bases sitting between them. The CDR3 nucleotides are TGTGCCAGCAGGCACAACCCGACAGACGAGCAGTACGTC. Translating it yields CASRHNPTDEQYV.

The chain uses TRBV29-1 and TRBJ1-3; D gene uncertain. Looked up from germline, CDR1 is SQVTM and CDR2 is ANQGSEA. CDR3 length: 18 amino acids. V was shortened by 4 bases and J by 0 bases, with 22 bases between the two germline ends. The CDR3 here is CSVVGGRDQRDSGNTIYF. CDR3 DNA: TGCAGCGTTGTTGGAGGGAGAGACCAAAGGGACTCTGGAAACACCATATATTTT.

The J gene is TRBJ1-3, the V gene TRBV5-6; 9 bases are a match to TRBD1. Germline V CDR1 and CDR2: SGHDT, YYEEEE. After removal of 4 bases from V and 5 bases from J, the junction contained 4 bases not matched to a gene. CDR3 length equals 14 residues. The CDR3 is CASSRGQGRNTIYF. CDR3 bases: TGTGCCAGCAGCCGGGGACAGGGCAGAAACACCATATATTTT.

The CDR3 DNA follows: TGTGCCAGCAGCAACAGGGAAAAGAACACTGAAGCTTTCTTT. It encodes CASSNREKNTEAFF. V gene TRBV2 combines with J gene TRBJ1-1; the D gene is possibly TRBD1 (6 bases). V lost 6 bases to trimming and J lost 1 base, with 12 bases between them. This CDR3 is built from 14 residues. Germline CDR1 reads SNHLY; CDR2 reads FYNNEI. The entire variable domain, with the rest obtained from reference TRBV2 and TRBJ1-1, is as follows: EPEVTQTPSHQVTQMGQEVILRCVPISNHLYFYWYRQILGQKVEFLVSFYNNEISEKSEIFDDQFSVERPDGSNFTLKIRSTKLEDSAMYFCASSNREKNTEAFFGQGTRLTVV.

CDR3 sequence reads: CASSAGIRGKNIQYF. The DNA of the CDR3 is TGTGCCAGCAGTGCAGGGATTCGCGGCAAAAACATTCAGTACTTC. The V call is TRBV2, the J call TRBJ2-4, with a tentative D call TRBD1 (5 bases). Trimming took off 4 bases at V and 3 bases at J, with 13 bases between the two ends. From germline, CDR1 is SNHLY and CDR2 FYNNEI. The CDR3 is 15 amino acids.

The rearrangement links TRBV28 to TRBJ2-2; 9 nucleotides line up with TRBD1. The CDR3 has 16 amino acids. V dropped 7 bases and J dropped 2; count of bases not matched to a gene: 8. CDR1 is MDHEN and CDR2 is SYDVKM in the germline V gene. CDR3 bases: TGTGCCAGCACCAAGGACAGGGGATTTAACACCGGGGAGCTGTTTTTT. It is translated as CASTKDRGFNTGELFF.

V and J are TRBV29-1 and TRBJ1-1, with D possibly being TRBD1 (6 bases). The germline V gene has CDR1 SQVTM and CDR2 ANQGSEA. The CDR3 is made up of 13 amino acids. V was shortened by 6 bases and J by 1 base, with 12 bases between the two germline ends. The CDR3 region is CSVPGTQNTEAFF. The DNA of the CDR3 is TGCAGCGTCCCAGGGACACAGAACACTGAAGCTTTCTTT.

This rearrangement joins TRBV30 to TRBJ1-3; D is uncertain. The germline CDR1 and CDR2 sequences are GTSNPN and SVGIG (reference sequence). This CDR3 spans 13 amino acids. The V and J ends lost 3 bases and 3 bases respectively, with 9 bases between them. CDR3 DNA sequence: TGTGCCTGGAGCGACATCGGTGGAAACACCATATATTTT. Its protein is CAWSDIGGNTIYF.

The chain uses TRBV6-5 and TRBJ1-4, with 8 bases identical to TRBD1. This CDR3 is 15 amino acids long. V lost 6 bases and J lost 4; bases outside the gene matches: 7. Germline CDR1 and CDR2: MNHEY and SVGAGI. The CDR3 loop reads CASRATGVVNEKLFF. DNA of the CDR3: TGTGCCAGCAGAGCGACAGGGGTGGTTAATGAAAAACTGTTTTTT.

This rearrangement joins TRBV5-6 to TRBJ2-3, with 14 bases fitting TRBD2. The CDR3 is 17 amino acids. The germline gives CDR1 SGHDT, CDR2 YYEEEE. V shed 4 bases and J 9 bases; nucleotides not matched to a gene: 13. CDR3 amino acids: CASSPQTSGGAVETQYF. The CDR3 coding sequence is TGTGCCAGCAGCCCGCAGACTAGCGGGGGGGCGGTGGAAACGCAGTATTTT.

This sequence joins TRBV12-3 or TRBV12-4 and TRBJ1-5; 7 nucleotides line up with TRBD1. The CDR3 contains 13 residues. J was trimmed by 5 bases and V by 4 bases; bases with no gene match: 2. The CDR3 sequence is CASSSTGYQPQHF. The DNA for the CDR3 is TGTGCCAGCAGTTCGACAGGGTATCAGCCCCAGCATTTT.

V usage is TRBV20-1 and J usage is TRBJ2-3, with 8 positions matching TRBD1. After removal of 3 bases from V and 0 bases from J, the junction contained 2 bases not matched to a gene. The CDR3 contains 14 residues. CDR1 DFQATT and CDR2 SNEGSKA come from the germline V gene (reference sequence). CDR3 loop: CSASRDRSTDTQYF. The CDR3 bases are TGCAGTGCTAGTAGGGACAGGAGCACAGATACGCAGTATTTT.

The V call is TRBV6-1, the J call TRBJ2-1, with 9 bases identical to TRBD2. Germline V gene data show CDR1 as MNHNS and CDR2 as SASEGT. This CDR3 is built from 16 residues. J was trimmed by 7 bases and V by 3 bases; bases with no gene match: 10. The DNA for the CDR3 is TGTGCCAGCAGTGACGGGACTAGCAGGGGGAGGAATGAGCAGTTCTTC. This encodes CASSDGTSRGRNEQFF.

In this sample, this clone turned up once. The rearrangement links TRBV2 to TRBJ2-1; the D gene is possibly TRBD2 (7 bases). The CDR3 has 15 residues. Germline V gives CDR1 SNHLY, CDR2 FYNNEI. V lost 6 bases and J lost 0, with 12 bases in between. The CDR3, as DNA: TGTGCCAGCAGAGAGGGGGGGAGCTCCTACAATGAGCAGTTCTTC. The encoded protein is CASREGGSSYNEQFF.

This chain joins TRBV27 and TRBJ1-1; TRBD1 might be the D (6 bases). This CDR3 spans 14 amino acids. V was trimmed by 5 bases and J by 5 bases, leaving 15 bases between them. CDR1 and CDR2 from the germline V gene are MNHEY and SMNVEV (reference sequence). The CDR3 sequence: CASSHVGGATEAFF. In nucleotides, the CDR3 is TGTGCCAGCAGTCACGTCGGGGGGGCGACTGAAGCTTTCTTT.